This T cell receptor beta chain derives from a study of blood T cells in healthy people across ages. This CDR3 region has 14 residues. Germline V gene sequence: CDR1 LGHNA, CDR2 YSLEER. The total RNA that was extracted per sample amounted to at least 5 micrograms. Primers used in a second PCR of roughly 7 to 12 cycles were a sample-barcoded 5' primer and a J-beta primer mix. Using its own MiXCR run on the 5' RACE reads, TCRdb lists one record per CDR3 protein. The table shows around 1,700,000 distinct CDR3 sequences, with about 28% occurring only once. Worth noting for this clonotype: One junction end does not reproduce the germline sequence, and a read error may be involved.

J is TRBJ2-7 and V is TRBV4-3; no clear D gene. Sequences were obtained from blood. This clonotype was obtained from a woman younger than 45 in good health. The CDR3 DNA follows: TGCACCAGCAGCCCGGACCTTAGCTCCTACGGGCAGTACTTC. Amino acid sequence: CTSSPDLSSYGQYF.